This TCR beta chain derives from a study of cytomegalovirus exposure and HLA in healthy donors. Primers: 60 Vbeta forward and 13 Jbeta reverse. The data were produced by immunoSEQ multiplex PCR, yet TCRdb's version contains in-frame clones alone and is incomplete. This sample has about 170,000 clones, with roughly 81% found just once. The V segment lost 4 bases and the J segment 5 bases; nucleotides outside the gene matches: 3. In germline, CDR1 is MNHEY, CDR2 SMNVEV (reference sequence). The CDR3 sequence is 14 residues long. The sequenced material came from PBMCs. The clonotype originates from a girl between 5 and 17 years old in good health and CMV-seropositive. V gene TRBV27 combines with J gene TRBJ1-4; 8 bases align to TRBD1. CDR3: CASSSDRANEKLFF. In nucleotides, the CDR3 is TGTGCCAGCAGTTCGGACAGGGCAAATGAAAAACTGTTTTTT.